The TCR beta chain described here comes from a study of regulatory T cells in long-lasting Graves disease. The time point: newly diagnosed GD, antithyroid drugs for less than 3 months. After RNA was extracted from PBMCs, the TCR library was made from it. Recruitment took place at an endocrinology department in Xi'an, China. Assembly of TCR beta libraries relied on iRepertoire HTBI primers together with Arm-PCR of CDR3 regions. TCRdb used MiXCR to reprocess the multiplex PCR reads, holding one entry per CDR3 protein. In the table there are roughly 400,000 distinct CDR3 sequences, about 17% of which are singletons. This clonotype was seen more than once but under ten times. The same sample was also studied in work on T cells in Graves' hyperthyroidism and ophthalmopathy.

The TCR sequence derives from a woman in her late teens or twenties with Graves disease. Specimen: peripheral blood mononuclear cells (PBMCs), collected at new diagnosis, from a patient treated with antithyroid drugs.

The CDR3 region is CASSRPDRGYDEQYF. The CDR3 DNA follows: TGTGCCAGCAGCCGACCGGACAGGGGTTACGACGAGCAGTACTTC. The V and J genes are TRBV7-9 and TRBJ2-7; 9 bases match TRBD1. Germline-derived CDR1 and CDR2 are SEHNR and FQNEAQ (reference sequence). The V and J ends lost 5 bases and 5 bases, in that order; junction bases with no gene match: 10. CDR3 length: 15 amino acids.